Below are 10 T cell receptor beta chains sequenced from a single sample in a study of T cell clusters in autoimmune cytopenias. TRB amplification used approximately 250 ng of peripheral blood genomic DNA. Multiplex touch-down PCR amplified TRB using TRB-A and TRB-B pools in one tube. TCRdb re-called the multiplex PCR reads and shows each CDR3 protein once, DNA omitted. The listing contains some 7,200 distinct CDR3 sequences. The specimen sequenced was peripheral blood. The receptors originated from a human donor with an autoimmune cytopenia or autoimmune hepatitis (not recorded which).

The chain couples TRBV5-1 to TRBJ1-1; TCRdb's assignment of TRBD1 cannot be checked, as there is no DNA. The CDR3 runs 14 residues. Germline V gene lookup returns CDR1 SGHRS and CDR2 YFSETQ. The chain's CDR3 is CASSLAGVSTEAFF.

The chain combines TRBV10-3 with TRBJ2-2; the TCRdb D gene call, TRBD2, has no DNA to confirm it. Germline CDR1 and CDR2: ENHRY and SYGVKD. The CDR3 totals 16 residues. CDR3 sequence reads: CAIRDRTSGGTGELFF.

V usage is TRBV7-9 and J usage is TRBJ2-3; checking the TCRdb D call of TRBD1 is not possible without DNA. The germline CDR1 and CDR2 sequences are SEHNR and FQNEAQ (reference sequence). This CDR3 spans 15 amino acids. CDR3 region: CASSPPFRLGNTQYF.

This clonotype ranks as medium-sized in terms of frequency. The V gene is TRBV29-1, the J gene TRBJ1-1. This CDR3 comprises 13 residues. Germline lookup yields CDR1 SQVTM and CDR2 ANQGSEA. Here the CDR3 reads CSVVGQTHTEAFF.

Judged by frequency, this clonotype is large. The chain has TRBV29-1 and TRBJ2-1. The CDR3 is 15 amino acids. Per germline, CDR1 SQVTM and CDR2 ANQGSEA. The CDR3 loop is CSVEVWDSSYNEQFF.

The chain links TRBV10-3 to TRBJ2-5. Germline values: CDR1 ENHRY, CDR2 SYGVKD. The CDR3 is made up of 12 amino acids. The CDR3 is CAISEWGETQYF.

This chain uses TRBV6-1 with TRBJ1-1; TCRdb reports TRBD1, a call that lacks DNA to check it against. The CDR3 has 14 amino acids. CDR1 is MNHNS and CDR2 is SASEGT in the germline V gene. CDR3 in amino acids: CASITPGGNTEAFF.

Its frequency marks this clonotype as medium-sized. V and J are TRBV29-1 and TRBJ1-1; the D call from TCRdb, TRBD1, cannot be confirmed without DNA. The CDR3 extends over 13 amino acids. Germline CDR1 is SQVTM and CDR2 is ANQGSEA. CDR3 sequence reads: CSVGWGGNTEAFF.

The CDR3 sequence: CASSLFDLGTEAFF. The chain combines TRBV5-5 with TRBJ1-1. The CDR3 is 14 amino acids. Germline V gives CDR1 SGHKS, CDR2 YYEKEE (reference sequence).

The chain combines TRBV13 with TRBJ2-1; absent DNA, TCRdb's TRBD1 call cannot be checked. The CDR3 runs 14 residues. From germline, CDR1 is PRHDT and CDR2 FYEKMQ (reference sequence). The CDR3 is CASRGQTGGNEQFF.